The TCR beta chain under discussion was sequenced for a study of monozygotic twins with inflammatory bowel disease. Addition of UMIs with a 6-nucleotide sample barcode was achieved by template switching. TCRdb reprocessed the 5' RACE reads, with one entry per CDR3 protein and no DNA. The specimen's table records approximately 140,000 distinct CDR3 sequences. A remark on this clonotype: What it binds is not known.

Looked up from germline, CDR1 is DFQATT and CDR2 is SNEGSKA (reference sequence). There are 13 residues in the CDR3. Study-wide results and limits: A lone strong IBD-associated signal or clonotype found no support. The co-twins with IBD showed lower TCRbeta diversity (inverse Simpson) than their healthy siblings.

The V and J genes are TRBV20-1 and TRBJ1-1; TCRdb reports TRBD1, a call that lacks DNA to check it against. The TCR comes from a human donor with ulcerative colitis or Crohn's disease, or a healthy co-twin of an affected twin (not recorded which). Sequencing was performed on blood. The CDR3: CSARDGQDTEAFF.